The 20 T cell receptor beta chains presented below share a single source sample, sequenced in a study of blood T cell repertoires in COVID-19. The data were produced by immunoSEQ multiplex PCR, yet TCRdb's version contains in-frame clones alone and is incomplete. The sample has about 200,000 clones, around 92% seen once. Material: PBMCs or T cells enriched from blood (not recorded which). These receptors were taken from a woman under 40 with acute COVID-19.

This clone was seen once. DNA for the CDR3: TGTGCCAGCAGGACGATACAGGGGGCAGGCTCTGAAGCTTTCTTT. Its translation is CASRTIQGAGSEAFF. The rearrangement uses TRBV2 and TRBJ1-1; 9 bases are a match to TRBD1. V lost 6 bases to trimming and J lost 6 bases; unmatched junction nucleotides: 11. This CDR3 comprises 15 residues. Germline V gene sequence: CDR1 SNHLY, CDR2 FYNNEI.

This clone ranks as medium-sized (0.01 to 0.1%). The chain recombines TRBV27 with TRBJ1-5, with D unresolved. Trimming stripped 1 base from V and 3 bases from J, with 7 bases between. The CDR3 length is 14 residues. CDR1 and CDR2 from the germline V gene are MNHEY and SMNVEV (reference sequence). The CDR3 protein is CASSLFGYNQPQHF. The CDR3 region has the DNA TGTGCCAGCAGTTTATTCGGGTACAATCAGCCCCAGCATTTT.

This chain uses TRBV7-9 with TRBJ1-4; no clear D gene. Trimming cost V 4 bases and J 1 base, with 7 bases left between them. Germline CDR1 reads SEHNR; CDR2 reads FQNEAQ (reference sequence). The CDR3 is 14 residues long. CDR3 nucleotides: TGTGCCAGCAGCTCGTCGGGAACTAATGAAAAACTGTTTTTT. This gives the protein CASSSSGTNEKLFF.

The rearrangement uses TRBV28 and TRBJ1-1; unclear D gene. V dropped 7 bases and J dropped 2 bases, with 14 bases sitting between them. Germline V lookup: CDR1 MDHEN, CDR2 SYDVKM. This CDR3 is 14 amino acids long. CDR3 nucleotides: TGTGCCAGCACGCGGCGGCAGATTAACACTGAAGCTTTCTTT. This gives the protein CASTRRQINTEAFF. Using reference TRBV28 and TRBJ1-1 for the parts outside the CDR3, the full variable domain is DVKVTQSSRYLVKRTGEKVFLECVQDMDHENMFWYRQDPGLGLRLIYFSYDVKMKEKGDIPEGYSVSREKKERFSLILESASTNQTSMYLCASTRRQINTEAFFGQGTRLTVV.

The J gene is TRBJ2-1, the V gene TRBV23-1; 7 nucleotides match TRBD1. TRBV23-1 is recorded as an ORF, its role being uncertain. Trimming removed 3 bases from V and 6 bases from J; junction bases left unmatched: 11. The CDR3 is made up of 16 amino acids. The CDR3 nucleotides are TGCGCCAGCAGTCAGTCCGGGACAGATGATCTCAATGAGCAGTTCTTC. The encoded protein is CASSQSGTDDLNEQFF.

V and J are TRBV6-5 and TRBJ1-2, with 8 bases aligning to TRBD1. The CDR3 is 15 amino acids. V shed 3 bases and J 7 bases; nucleotides not matched to a gene: 10. Germline CDR1 MNHEY, CDR2 SVGAGI. The CDR3, as DNA: TGTGCCAGCAGTTATAGCGCCGGACAGGGAAGTGGCTACACCTTC. Amino acids: CASSYSAGQGSGYTF.

V is TRBV4-3 and J is TRBJ1-4; unclear D gene. This CDR3 has 14 residues. V was trimmed by 0 bases and J by 6 bases, leaving 8 bases between them. Germline lookup yields CDR1 LGHNA and CDR2 YSLEER. CDR3 residues: CASSQDQEDEKLFF. Here the CDR3 DNA reads TGCGCCAGCAGCCAAGATCAGGAAGATGAAAAACTGTTTTTT.

This sequence joins TRBV11-3 and TRBJ1-5; a possible D gene is TRBD1 (6 bases). The CDR3 is 16 residues long. Germline assignment: CDR1 SGHNT and CDR2 YENEEA. Between the trimmed V and J ends, which lost 5 bases and 0 bases, there was a span of 14 bases. This CDR3 reads CASSPDRVYSNQPQHF. CDR3 sequence (DNA): TGTGCCAGCAGCCCGGACAGAGTTTATAGCAATCAGCCCCAGCATTTT. Filled out from reference TRBV11-3 and TRBJ1-5, the complete variable domain reads EAGVVQSPRYKIIEKKQPVAFWCNPISGHNTLYWYLQNLGQGPELLIRYENEEAVDDSQLPKDRFSAERLKGVDSTLKIQPAELGDSAVYLCASSPDRVYSNQPQHFGDGTRLSIL.

V usage is TRBV19 and J usage is TRBJ2-3; tentative D call: TRBD1 (6 bases). The CDR3 covers 15 residues. V gave up 10 bases and J gave up 0 bases, with 17 bases separating them. CDR1 and CDR2 from the germline V gene are LNHDA and SQIVND (reference sequence). CDR3 nucleotides: TGTGCCACCTCGACAGGCAGGGCTAGCACAGATACGCAGTATTTT. Translating gives CATSTGRASTDTQYF.

The V call is TRBV4-1, the J call TRBJ1-6; 10 positions match TRBD1. The CDR3 is made up of 15 amino acids. The germline V gene encodes CDR1 MGHRA and CDR2 YSYEKL. Losses at the gene ends were 4 bases for V and 9 bases for J; bases not matched to a gene: 6. The CDR3 nucleotides are TGCGCCAGCAGCCCGGGACAGGGGACAGGTTCACCCCTCCACTTT. Translated, it gives CASSPGQGTGSPLHF.

This chain connects TRBV7-2 to TRBJ1-2; 7 nucleotides match TRBD1. CDR1 and CDR2 (germline): SGHTA, FQGNSA. The length of the CDR3 is 16 residues. V lost 1 base to trimming and J lost 2 bases; unmatched junction nucleotides: 7. Here the CDR3 reads CASSLDGHRGNYGYTF. CDR3 sequence (DNA): TGTGCCAGCAGCTTAGACGGTCACAGGGGCAACTATGGCTACACCTTC.

The chain carries TRBV11-3 and TRBJ1-1; no clear D gene. V lost 4 bases and J 3 bases, leaving 9 bases between the germline ends. CDR1 is SGHNT, CDR2 YENEEA, per germline. CDR3 size: 13 residues. The CDR3 DNA reads as TGTGCCAGCAGCTCTCGGGTCGACACTGAAGCTTTCTTT. This gives the protein CASSSRVDTEAFF.

This chain joins TRBV4-3 and TRBJ1-1, with D tentatively TRBD1 (5 bases). Germline V gene sequence: CDR1 LGHNA, CDR2 YSLEER. With 4 bases removed from V and 0 bases from J, the gap between germline ends came to 15 bases. The CDR3 runs 16 residues. This chain's CDR3 is CASSPQGGRMNTEAFF. The DNA of the CDR3 is TGCGCCAGCAGCCCCCAGGGAGGGAGGATGAACACTGAAGCTTTCTTT.

The V gene is TRBV24-1, the J gene TRBJ1-2; 7 bases align to TRBD1. The germline CDR1 and CDR2 sequences are KGHDR and SFDVKD. Trimming at V came to 4 bases and at J to 7 bases, leaving 8 bases not matched to a gene. The CDR3 length is 14 residues. The CDR3 DNA is TGTGCCACCAGTGAGGCCGGGACAGAGACTGGCTACACCTTC. Amino acids: CATSEAGTETGYTF.

The table lists this clone with a count of one. The gene calls are TRBV9 and TRBJ1-5; D gene ambiguous. The CDR3 has 14 amino acids. V lost 3 bases and J 5 bases, leaving 12 bases between the germline ends. Germline loops: CDR1 SGDLS, CDR2 YYNGEE. For the CDR3, the DNA is TGTGCCAGCAGCGCCTATTCTCAGGATCAGCCCCAGCATTTT. Translation: CASSAYSQDQPQHF.

The V call is TRBV7-9, the J call TRBJ2-3; 9 nucleotides match TRBD1. V was pared by 5 bases and J by 4 bases, with 16 bases of the junction left unmatched. CDR3 size: 18 residues. Germline assignment: CDR1 SEHNR and CDR2 FQNEAQ (reference sequence). The CDR3 nucleotides are TGTGCCAGCAGCCTCAGTTCCGGGACAGGGAGTTATGCAGATACGCAGTATTTT. It specifies CASSLSSGTGSYADTQYF.

This clone was seen only a few times. This chain links TRBV19 with TRBJ1-1; 7 nucleotides line up with TRBD1. J lost 7 bases, V lost 3 bases, and 8 bases had no gene match. Germline lookup yields CDR1 LNHDA and CDR2 SQIVND (reference sequence). CDR3 size: 14 residues. Written as DNA, the CDR3 is TGTGCCAGTAGTATGGAAACAGGGGATGGTGAAGCTTTCTTT. Protein: CASSMETGDGEAFF.

The chain couples TRBV3-1 (or the pseudogene TRBV3-2) to TRBJ1-1; D is ambiguous. Germline values: CDR1 LGHDT, CDR2 YNNKEL (reference sequence). Trimming removed 2 bases at V and 3 bases at J, with 10 bases between. The CDR3 loop spans 14 amino acids. Here the CDR3 DNA reads TGTGCCAGCAGCCAAATTACGGGAGACACTGAAGCTTTCTTT. This sequence encodes CASSQITGDTEAFF.

The rearrangement links TRBV5-5 to TRBJ2-1, with TRBD2 identical over 9 bases. Germline loops: CDR1 SGHKS, CDR2 YYEKEE (reference sequence). This CDR3 is built from 15 residues. The ends lost 4 bases at V and 5 bases at J; junction bases unmatched: 7. CDR3 in amino acids: CASSGGTSSHNEQFF. CDR3 nucleotide sequence: TGTGCCAGCAGCGGCGGGACTAGCAGCCACAATGAGCAGTTCTTC.

The chain is built from TRBV18 and TRBJ1-5; no definite D call. Trimming pared 0 bases from V and 3 bases from J, leaving 18 bases between. Per the germline V gene, CDR1 is KGHSH and CDR2 is LQKENI. The CDR3 runs 18 residues. The CDR3 nucleotides read TGTGCCAGCTCACCACCGTTTAACGTTGAGGCGCCCAATCAGCCCCAGCATTTT. Its translation is CASSPPFNVEAPNQPQHF.